This T cell receptor beta chain is from a study of blood T cell repertoires in COVID-19. For the study at large: There were acute and convalescent COVID-19 samples, and they came from the United States, Italy and Spain.

Clones were read by immunoSEQ multiplex PCR, and TCRdb kept only the in-frame ones, dropping some. The sample consists of 120,000 to 150,000 clones, about four fifths of them appearing once. CDR1 and CDR2 from the germline V gene are LNHNV and YYDKDF (reference sequence). This CDR3 spans 15 amino acids. Trimming pared 5 bases from V and 4 bases from J, leaving 17 bases between. The sequence came from a woman aged 80 or over in a cohort sampled during active or convalescent COVID-19. The chain joins TRBV15 to TRBJ1-2; TRBD1 might be the D (6 bases). Material for sequencing was peripheral blood. The chain's CDR3 is CATSPRQGTLYGYTF. DNA for the CDR3: TGTGCCACCAGCCCGAGGCAGGGGACGCTCTATGGCTACACCTTC.